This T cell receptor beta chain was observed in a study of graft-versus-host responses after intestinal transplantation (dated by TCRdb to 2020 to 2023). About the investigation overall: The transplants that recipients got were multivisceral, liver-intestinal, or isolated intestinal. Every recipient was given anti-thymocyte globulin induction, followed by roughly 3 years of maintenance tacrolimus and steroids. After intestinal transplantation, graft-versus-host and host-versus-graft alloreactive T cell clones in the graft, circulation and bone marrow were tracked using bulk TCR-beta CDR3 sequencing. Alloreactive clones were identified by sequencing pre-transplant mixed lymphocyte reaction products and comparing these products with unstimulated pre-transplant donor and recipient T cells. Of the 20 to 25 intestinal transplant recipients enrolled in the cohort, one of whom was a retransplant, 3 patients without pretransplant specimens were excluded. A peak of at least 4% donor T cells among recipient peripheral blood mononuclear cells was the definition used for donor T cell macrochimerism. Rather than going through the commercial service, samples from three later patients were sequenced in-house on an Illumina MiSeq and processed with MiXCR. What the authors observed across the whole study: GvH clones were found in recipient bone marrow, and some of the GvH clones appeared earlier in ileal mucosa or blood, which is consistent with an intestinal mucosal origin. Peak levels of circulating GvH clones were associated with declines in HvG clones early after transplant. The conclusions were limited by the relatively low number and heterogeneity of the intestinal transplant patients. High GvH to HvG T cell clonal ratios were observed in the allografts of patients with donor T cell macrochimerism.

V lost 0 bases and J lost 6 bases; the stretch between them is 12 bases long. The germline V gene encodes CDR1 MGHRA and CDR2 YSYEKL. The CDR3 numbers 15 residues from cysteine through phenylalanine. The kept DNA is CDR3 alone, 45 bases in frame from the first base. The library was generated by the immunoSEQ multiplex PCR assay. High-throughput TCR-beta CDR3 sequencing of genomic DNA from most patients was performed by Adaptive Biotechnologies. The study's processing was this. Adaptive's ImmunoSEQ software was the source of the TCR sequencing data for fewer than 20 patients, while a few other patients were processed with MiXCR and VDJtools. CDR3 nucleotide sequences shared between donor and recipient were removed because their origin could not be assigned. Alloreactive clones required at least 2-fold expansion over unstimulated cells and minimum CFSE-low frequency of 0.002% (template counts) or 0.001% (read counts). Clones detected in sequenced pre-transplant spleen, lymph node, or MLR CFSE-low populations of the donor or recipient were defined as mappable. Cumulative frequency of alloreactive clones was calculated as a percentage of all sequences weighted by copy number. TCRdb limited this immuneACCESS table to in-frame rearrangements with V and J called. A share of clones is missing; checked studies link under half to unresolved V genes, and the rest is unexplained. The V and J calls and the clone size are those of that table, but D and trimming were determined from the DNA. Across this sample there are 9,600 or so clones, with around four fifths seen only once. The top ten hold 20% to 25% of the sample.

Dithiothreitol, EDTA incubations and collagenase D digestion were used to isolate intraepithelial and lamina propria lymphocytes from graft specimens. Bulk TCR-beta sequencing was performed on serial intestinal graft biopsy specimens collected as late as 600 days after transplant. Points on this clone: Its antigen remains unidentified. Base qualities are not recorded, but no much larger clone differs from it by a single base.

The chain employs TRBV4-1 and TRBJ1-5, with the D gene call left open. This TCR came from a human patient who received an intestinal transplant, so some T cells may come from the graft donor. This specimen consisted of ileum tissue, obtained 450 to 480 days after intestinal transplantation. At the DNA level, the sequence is TGCGCCAGCAGCCAAGACGCCCAGGCGAGTCAGCCCCAGCATTTT. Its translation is CASSQDAQASQPQHF.